This T cell receptor (beta chain) was documented in a study of CXCR3-negative and CXCR3-positive naive CD8 T cells. Findings and limits, study-wide: CXCR3-positive naive cells had more hydrophobic TRB CDR3s than CXCR3-negative naive cells.

On this clonotype itself: The antigen remains undetermined.

Sorts that each held 300,000 or so cells were run in triplicate for every CD8+ T cell subset. Naive CD8+ T cells carried a CD45RO-CCR7+CD27+CD95- phenotype. TRB cDNA was prepared as libraries by UMI-labeled 5' RACE. With the 5' RACE reads reprocessed, TCRdb shows one record per CDR3 protein and no DNA. This specimen shows roughly 100,000 distinct CDR3 sequences; the ten leading clones hold 0.38%. Germline V gene lookup returns CDR1 LGHDT and CDR2 YNNKEL (reference sequence). The CDR3 contains 14 residues. The chain recombines TRBV3-1 with TRBJ2-3; with no DNA, the TCRdb D assignment of TRBD1 cannot be verified. The sequenced sample consisted of naive CXCR3+ CD8+ T cells from blood. Subset meaning: CD45RO-CCR7+CD27+CD95- naive CD8+ T cells expressing CXCR3 (TNR3+). The TCR sequence derives from a human donor in good health. Some clones in this sample may be carry-over from other donors' samples. This CDR3 reads CASSQLTGTDTQYF.